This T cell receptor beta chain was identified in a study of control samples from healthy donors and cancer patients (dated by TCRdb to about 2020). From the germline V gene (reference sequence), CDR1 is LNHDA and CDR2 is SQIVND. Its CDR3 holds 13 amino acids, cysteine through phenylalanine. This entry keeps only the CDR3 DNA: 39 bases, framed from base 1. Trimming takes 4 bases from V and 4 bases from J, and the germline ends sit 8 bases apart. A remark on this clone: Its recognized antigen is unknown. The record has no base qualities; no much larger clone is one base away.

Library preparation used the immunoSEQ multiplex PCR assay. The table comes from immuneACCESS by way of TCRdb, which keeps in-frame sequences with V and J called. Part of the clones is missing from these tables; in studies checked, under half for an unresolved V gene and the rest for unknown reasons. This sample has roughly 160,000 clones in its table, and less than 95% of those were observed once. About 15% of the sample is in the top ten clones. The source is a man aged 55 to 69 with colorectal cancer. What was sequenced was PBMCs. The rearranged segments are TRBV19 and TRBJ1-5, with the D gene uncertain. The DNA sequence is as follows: TGTGCCAGTAGTAAAGACCAGAATCAGCCCCAGCATTTT. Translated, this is CASSKDQNQPQHF.